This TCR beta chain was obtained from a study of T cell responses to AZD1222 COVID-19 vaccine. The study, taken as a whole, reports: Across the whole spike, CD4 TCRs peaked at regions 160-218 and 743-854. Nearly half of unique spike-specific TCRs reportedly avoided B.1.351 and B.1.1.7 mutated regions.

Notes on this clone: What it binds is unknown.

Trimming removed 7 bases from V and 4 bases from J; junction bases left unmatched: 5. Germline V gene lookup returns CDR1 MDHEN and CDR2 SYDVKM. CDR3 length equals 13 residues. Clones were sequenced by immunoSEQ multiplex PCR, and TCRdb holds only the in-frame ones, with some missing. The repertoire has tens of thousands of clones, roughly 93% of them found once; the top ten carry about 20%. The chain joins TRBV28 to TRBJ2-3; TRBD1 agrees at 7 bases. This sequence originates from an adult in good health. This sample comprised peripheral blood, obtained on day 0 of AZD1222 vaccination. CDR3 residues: CASINQGADTQYF. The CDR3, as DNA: TGTGCCAGCATAAATCAGGGGGCAGATACGCAGTATTTT.